Following are 7 T cell receptor beta chains from one sample sequenced in a study of cytomegalovirus exposure and HLA in healthy donors. The repertoire was sequenced with immunoSEQ multiplex PCR; TCRdb's copy has only in-frame clones and lacks some. The sample shows roughly 59,000 clones, more than 85% of them seen only once. Sequencing was done on a sample of PBMCs. The receptors here all came from a young woman in good health and CMV-seropositive.

V usage is TRBV9 and J usage is TRBJ2-1; D perhaps matches TRBD2 (5 bases). Deletions cut 3 bases from V and 8 bases from J, with 9 bases between. Germline-derived CDR1 and CDR2 are SGDLS and YYNGEE. The length of the CDR3 is 12 residues. The DNA for the CDR3 is TGTGCCAGCAGCGGAGGACTGGATGAGCAGTTCTTC. It encodes CASSGGLDEQFF.

The chain combines TRBV2 with TRBJ2-1; no clear D. The germline V gene encodes CDR1 SNHLY and CDR2 FYNNEI. V was trimmed by 6 bases and J by 7 bases, leaving 10 bases between them. The CDR3 runs 12 residues. CDR3 nucleotide sequence: TGTGCCAGCAGGTACTTAGCAAATGAGCAGTTCTTC. It translates to CASRYLANEQFF.

This chain connects TRBV7-7 to TRBJ2-7, with D perhaps TRBD2 (5 bases). Trimming took off 5 bases at V and 6 bases at J, with 14 bases between the two ends. Germline CDR1 and CDR2: SSHAT and FNYEAQ (reference sequence). The CDR3 covers 13 residues. DNA for the CDR3: TGTGCCAGCAGCCCCGAGGGTTACCCCGAGCAGTACTTC. Its translation: CASSPEGYPEQYF.

V and J are TRBV2 and TRBJ1-5; D may be TRBD1 (5 bases). The germline V gene has CDR1 SNHLY and CDR2 FYNNEI. This CDR3 comprises 15 residues. V was pared by 4 bases and J by 5 bases, with 15 bases between. The CDR3 bases are TGTGCCAGCAGTGTTGGGATGGGGCAGGATCAGCCCCAGCATTTT. This encodes CASSVGMGQDQPQHF.

This chain connects TRBV13 to TRBJ2-3, with 9 bases aligning to TRBD1. V was clipped by 0 bases and J by 4 bases; unmatched bases: 14. The germline gives CDR1 PRHDT, CDR2 FYEKMQ (reference sequence). This CDR3 comprises 19 residues. As DNA, the CDR3 is TGTGCCAGCAGCTTAGGATGGACAGGGGATGGCAAGCGGGCAGATACGCAGTATTTT. It codes for CASSLGWTGDGKRADTQYF.

This sequence joins TRBV27 and TRBJ1-1; a possible D gene is TRBD1 (5 bases). The CDR3 extends over 15 amino acids. V was shortened by 5 bases and J by 2 bases, with 15 bases between the two germline ends. Germline V gives CDR1 MNHEY, CDR2 SMNVEV (reference sequence). The CDR3 sequence: CASSLSGSGNTEAFF. CDR3 nucleotide sequence: TGTGCCAGCAGTCTTTCAGGGTCCGGTAACACTGAAGCTTTCTTT.

The chain employs TRBV27 and TRBJ2-6; tentatively, D is TRBD1 (6 bases). Germline V lookup: CDR1 MNHEY, CDR2 SMNVEV (reference sequence). The V end lost 2 bases, the J end lost 2 bases, and 10 bases lay between the germline ends. This CDR3 spans 16 amino acids. This CDR3 is CASSLNWGPGANVLTF. CDR3 nucleotides: TGTGCCAGCAGTTTAAATTGGGGGCCTGGGGCCAACGTCCTGACTTTC.